This T cell receptor beta chain was observed in a study of control samples from healthy donors and cancer patients. Notes on this clone: The junction does not match germline at one end; this may be a read error.

This CDR3 comprises 15 residues. Germline V gene data show CDR1 as SSHAT and CDR2 as FNYEAQ (reference sequence). Sequencing was performed with immunoSEQ multiplex PCR; in TCRdb, only in-frame clones are kept and a portion is missing. The sample contains under 450,000 clones, approximately 90% of which appear only once. This TCR derives from a man between 35 and 55 years old with head and neck cancer. Sequencing was done on a sample of PBMCs. The chain joins TRBV7-7 to TRBJ2-3; 9 nucleotides match TRBD1. CDR3 sequence reads: CASSLGQGDTDTQYF. CDR3 nucleotides: TGTGCTAGCAGCCTGGGACAGGGTGACACAGATACGCAGTATTTT.